This TCR beta chain was recovered during a study of beta chain features in type 1 diabetes. Study overall: Age, gender and cell yields were similar between patients and healthy donors.

The V gene lost 3 bases and the J gene lost 2 bases, with 14 bases spanning the gap. Germline V CDR1 and CDR2: SQVTM, ANQGSEA. The CDR3 covers 14 residues. This clone occurred a few times. Its antigen remains unknown. Reverse transcribing all isolated RNA meant expressed TCRB transcripts were sequenced. Repertoires were generated with immunoSEQ multiplex PCR, while TCRdb's copy carries only in-frame clones and drops some. The sample yields about 390,000 clones, over 8.5% seen once. Study outcomes and limitations: Moderately but significantly shorter TCRB CDR3s were found in Type 1 diabetes patients in all four CD4+ subsets.

Input material: central memory CD4+ T cells from blood. This chain uses TRBV29-1 with TRBJ2-7; D possibly uses TRBD1 or TRBD2 (6 bases each). The sequence came from a man aged 25-45 years with type 1 diabetes. The CDR3 reads CSVDGRGPTYEQYF. CDR3 sequence (DNA): TGCAGCGTTGATGGCCGGGGGCCCACCTACGAGCAGTACTTC.